The source of this T cell receptor (beta chain) is a study of Graves' ophthalmopathy and Graves' hyperthyroidism. Background on the study: Peripheral blood was collected at initial diagnosis, before any treatment.

CDR1 and CDR2 from the germline V gene are MGHDK and SYGVNS. CDR3 size: 18 residues. V was clipped by 7 bases and J by 0 bases, with 24 bases between them. Amplification of the TCR beta CDR3 regions used RNA transcripts (as template). A first-round RT-PCR used HTBI primers, followed by a second-round multiplex PCR. MiXCR was run by TCRdb on the multiplex PCR reads, yielding one entry per CDR3 protein. The sample records 500,000 to 800,000 distinct CDR3 sequences, more than 40% being singletons. Excluded were patients with other autoimmune diseases, uncontrolled infections, pregnancy or lactation. Sequenced sample: peripheral blood. This sequence was found in an adult man with Graves' ophthalmopathy. The rearrangement uses TRBV25-1 and TRBJ1-1, with TRBD1 as a possible D gene (5 bases). CDR3 region: CASTLEAGPNRMNTEAFF. CDR3 coding DNA: TGTGCCAGCACCCTGGAGGCAGGGCCGAACCGTATGAACACTGAAGCTTTCTTT.